The 19 T cell receptor beta chains listed next were all sequenced from one sample in a study of identical twins. TCRdb re-called the 5' RACE reads with MiXCR, one entry per CDR3 protein. The table includes about 520,000 distinct CDR3 sequences, roughly 21% detected once. This same sample was also taken into another study, of T cells expressing NK-cell markers.

The source material was CD4+ T cells sorted from blood. The receptor source for this set is a young woman in good health.

This chain joins TRBV20-1 and TRBJ2-7; D is uncertain. This CDR3 region has 15 residues. Germline CDR1 and CDR2: DFQATT and SNEGSKA (reference sequence). Trimming cost V 1 base and J 0 bases, with 13 bases left between them. The CDR3 protein is CSARVGQLSSYEQYF. In DNA, the CDR3 is TGCAGTGCTAGAGTTGGCCAGCTGAGCTCCTACGAGCAGTACTTC.

The sample holds many counts of this clonotype. This sequence joins TRBV20-1 and TRBJ1-6; D unresolved. The CDR3 is made up of 13 amino acids. The germline CDR1 and CDR2 sequences are DFQATT and SNEGSKA (reference sequence). Deletions cut 3 bases from V and 10 bases from J, with 13 bases between. Here the CDR3 reads CSARDHEGSPLHF. The CDR3 nucleotides are TGCAGTGCTAGGGACCACGAGGGATCACCCCTCCACTTT.

This clonotype has at least ten counts. The genes are TRBV20-1 and TRBJ2-7; D might be TRBD2 (6 bases). CDR1 and CDR2 (germline): DFQATT, SNEGSKA (reference sequence). The CDR3 runs to 16 residues. V was shortened by 0 bases and J by 3 bases, with 18 bases between the two germline ends. For the CDR3, the DNA is TGCAGTGCTAGAGATCACGGGACTGGCAAGCGCTACGAGCAGTACTTC. Its protein product is CSARDHGTGKRYEQYF.

In its sample, this clonotype was seen a few times. The J gene is TRBJ2-7, the V gene TRBV20-1; 9 bases agree with TRBD1. The CDR3 has 13 amino acids. Germline V lookup: CDR1 DFQATT, CDR2 SNEGSKA (reference sequence). The V gene end was trimmed by 5 bases and the J gene end by 0 bases; junction bases not matched to a gene: 2. As DNA, the CDR3 is TGCAGTGCTGGGACAGGGACCTCCTACGAGCAGTACTTC. Translation: CSAGTGTSYEQYF.

This clonotype was recorded a few times. The chain links TRBV20-1 to TRBJ2-3; D is unresolved. Trimming left V 5 bases short and J 5 bases short, with 17 bases between. CDR3 length: 14 residues. Germline V CDR1 and CDR2: DFQATT, SNEGSKA (reference sequence). This chain's CDR3 is CSASAPVGIDTQYF. CDR3 DNA sequence: TGCAGTGCTTCAGCGCCGGTAGGGATAGATACGCAGTATTTT.

This clonotype was detected many times. The chain carries TRBV6-1 and TRBJ2-3; D uncertain. V lost 0 bases, J lost 2 bases, and 12 bases lay in between. CDR3 size: 16 residues. The germline gives CDR1 MNHNS, CDR2 SASEGT. CDR3 DNA: TGTGCCAGCAGTGAAGCAGGAATTCGGTCCACAGATACGCAGTATTTT. Protein sequence: CASSEAGIRSTDTQYF.

The V and J genes are TRBV20-1 and TRBJ1-6; D is possibly TRBD1 (5 bases). CDR1 DFQATT and CDR2 SNEGSKA come from the germline V gene (reference sequence). V was cut by 1 base and J by 9 bases, with 16 bases left in between. CDR3 length equals 15 residues. The CDR3, as DNA: TGCAGTGCTAGAGTCCCCGGGGACCGAGGTTCACCCCTCCACTTT. Translated, it gives CSARVPGDRGSPLHF.

This clonotype was detected only once. The gene calls are TRBV4-1 and TRBJ2-5; TRBD1 aligns across 8 bases. Germline-derived CDR1 and CDR2 are MGHRA and YSYEKL. The trim removed 2 bases at V and 4 bases at J, leaving 6 bases unmatched. The CDR3 consists of 15 residues. The DNA of the CDR3 is TGCGCCAGCAGCCAACCCGGACAGGGAGGAGAGACCCAGTACTTC. It specifies CASSQPGQGGETQYF.

In its sample, this clonotype was seen many times. The genes are TRBV20-1 and TRBJ1-5; D is unclear. V was pared by 6 bases and J by 4 bases, with 10 bases between. Germline V lookup: CDR1 DFQATT, CDR2 SNEGSKA (reference sequence). The CDR3 spans 12 residues. CDR3 in DNA: TGCAGTGCCCGAACTTTTAATCAGCCCCAGCATTTT. It is translated as CSARTFNQPQHF.

The gene calls are TRBV20-1 and TRBJ2-7; D remains unclear. The CDR3 has 11 amino acids. The V and J ends lost 5 bases and 0 bases respectively, with 5 bases between them. Germline V gives CDR1 DFQATT, CDR2 SNEGSKA (reference sequence). The CDR3 spells CSAQTSYEQYF. The CDR3 nucleotides are TGCAGTGCTCAGACCTCCTACGAGCAGTACTTC.

The chain links TRBV15 to TRBJ2-5, with D unresolved. The CDR3 is made up of 16 amino acids. V lost 1 base, J lost 2 bases, and 14 bases lay in between. The germline V gene encodes CDR1 LNHNV and CDR2 YYDKDF (reference sequence). The CDR3 reads CATSRVAFWPQETQYF. The CDR3 bases are TGTGCCACCAGCAGAGTAGCCTTTTGGCCGCAAGAGACCCAGTACTTC.

Only a few counts were recorded for this clonotype. The chain has TRBV20-1 and TRBJ2-1; D is undetermined. The CDR3 is made up of 12 amino acids. The germline gives CDR1 DFQATT, CDR2 SNEGSKA (reference sequence). Deletions cut 1 base from V and 5 bases from J, with 6 bases between. Here the CDR3 reads CSARVKNNEQFF. In DNA, the CDR3 is TGCAGTGCTAGAGTCAAGAACAATGAGCAGTTCTTC.

The rearrangement uses TRBV23-1 and TRBJ1-3; D not certain. TRBV23-1 is designated an ORF whose function remains uncertain. This CDR3 comprises 15 residues. The V and J ends lost 2 bases and 0 bases respectively, with 8 bases between them. CDR3 nucleotide sequence: TGCGCCAGCAGTCAAGGGTCTTACTCTGGAAACACCATATATTTT. Protein: CASSQGSYSGNTIYF.

This clonotype was seen ten or more times. The genes are TRBV20-1 and TRBJ2-7; D gene ambiguous. The V end lost 7 bases, the J end lost 0 bases, and 13 bases lay between the germline ends. In germline, CDR1 is DFQATT, CDR2 SNEGSKA (reference sequence). The CDR3 consists of 13 residues. CDR3 residues: CSVPDRVSYEQYF. The CDR3 DNA is TGCAGTGTCCCTGATAGGGTCTCCTACGAGCAGTACTTC.

This clonotype was observed a handful of times. The chain links TRBV5-1 to TRBJ2-7; TRBD1 matches at 9 bases. The CDR3 has 14 amino acids. CDR1 is SGHRS, CDR2 YFSETQ, per germline. Unmatched junction bases numbered 6, after V lost 2 bases and J lost 6 bases. The CDR3 nucleotides read TGCGCCAGCAGCTTCGGGGGACAGGGAACCGAGCAGTACTTC. Its protein product is CASSFGGQGTEQYF.

The chain is built from TRBV3-1 and TRBJ2-3; D unclear. The germline V gene has CDR1 LGHDT and CDR2 YNNKEL (reference sequence). Trimming cost V 1 base and J 6 bases, with 17 bases left between them. This CDR3 contains 16 residues. CDR3 nucleotides: TGTGCCAGCAGCCAAGGTCAGTCCTTCTGGACGGATACGCAGTATTTT. It encodes CASSQGQSFWTDTQYF.

This clonotype was seen only a few times. The chain combines TRBV5-1 with TRBJ1-1, with D tentatively TRBD1 (5 bases). Germline CDR1 is SGHRS and CDR2 is YFSETQ. This CDR3 is built from 14 residues. Trimming removed 4 bases at V and 7 bases at J, with 17 bases between. CDR3 residues: CASSASGTTGEAFF. The CDR3 nucleotides are TGCGCCAGCAGCGCGTCCGGGACCACCGGTGAAGCTTTCTTT.

This clonotype was seen more than once but under ten times. This rearrangement joins TRBV29-1 to TRBJ2-1, with TRBD2 as a possible D gene (5 bases). From germline, CDR1 is SQVTM and CDR2 ANQGSEA. The germline V and J ends were trimmed by 3 bases and 9 bases, with 21 bases remaining between them. This CDR3 contains 15 residues. CDR3 amino acids: CSVEGIAGGSGEQFF. CDR3 DNA: TGCAGCGTTGAGGGGATTGCAGGAGGCAGCGGTGAGCAGTTCTTC.

This sequence joins TRBV20-1 and TRBJ1-6; D is unresolved. Between the trimmed V and J ends, which lost 1 base and 7 bases, there was a span of 8 bases. CDR1 is DFQATT and CDR2 is SNEGSKA in the germline V gene (reference sequence). The CDR3 runs to 13 residues. The CDR3 is CSARADENSPLHF. CDR3 coding DNA: TGCAGTGCTAGAGCTGATGAGAATTCACCCCTCCACTTT.